This TCR beta chain originates from a study of shared clonotypes between healthy human individuals. Study-wide points: Of the naive CD4 clonotypes, around 4.7% were shared across several donors.

V dropped 6 bases and J dropped 2; count of bases not matched to a gene: 10. The CDR3 runs 16 residues. The V gene's germline CDR1 is SQVTM and CDR2 ANQGSEA. As for this clone: Its target is unknown.

TCRdb's table, derived via immunoSEQ multiplex PCR, lists solely in-frame clones and lacks some. The sample holds around 990,000 clones, roughly 80% seen once. The chain employs TRBV29-1 and TRBJ1-4; 9 nucleotides align to TRBD1. The clonotype originates from a man younger than 35 in good health. Some clones in this sample may be carry-over from other donors' samples. The sample was memory CD4+ T cells from PBMCs. Subset reported: CD45RA-negative fraction. In DNA, the CDR3 is TGCAGCGTAATGGGACAGGGCGGAACGACTAATGAAAAACTGTTTTTT. It yields the protein CSVMGQGGTTNEKLFF.